The sequence of this TCR beta chain was determined in a study of T cell responses to AZD1222 COVID-19 vaccine. The CDR3 has 15 residues. Trimming took 6 bases from V and 0 from J, leaving 11 bases between them. The germline V gene encodes CDR1 LNHDA and CDR2 SQIVND (reference sequence). A few counts support this clone. Profiled with immunoSEQ multiplex PCR; TCRdb holds only in-frame clones, not every one. The repertoire has about 200,000 clones, around nine tenths of them found once; the top ten carry approximately 4%. The sequence was collected from an adult who received the MenACWY meningococcal vaccine as a control. The material sequenced was peripheral blood, taken 28 days after the second dose of the MenACWY control vaccine. J is TRBJ2-2 and V is TRBV19; no reliable D call. The CDR3 protein is CASSPEEANTGELFF. The CDR3 DNA follows: TGTGCCAGTAGCCCTGAGGAAGCGAACACCGGGGAGCTGTTTTTT.